The next 5 T cell receptor beta chains were all read from a single sample in a study of blood T cell repertoires in COVID-19. The method was immunoSEQ multiplex PCR; TCRdb's version includes in-frame clones alone and lacks a portion of them. This sample has fewer than 400,000 clones, with around 84% found just once. Sequencing was carried out using PBMCs or T cells enriched from blood (not recorded which). The source is a man aged 25 to 45 who had recovered from COVID-19.

The V and J genes are TRBV5-1 and TRBJ2-6, with a weak D call TRBD1 (5 bases). This CDR3 has 16 residues. V dropped 3 bases and J dropped 0 bases, with 10 bases sitting between them. Germline V gene data show CDR1 as SGHRS and CDR2 as YFSETQ. CDR3: CASSYGQPSGANVLTF. CDR3 DNA sequence: TGCGCCAGCAGCTACGGACAACCCTCTGGGGCCAACGTCCTGACTTTC. The full variable domain, with the rest looked up from reference TRBV5-1 and TRBJ2-6, is KAGVTQTPRYLIKTRGQQVTLSCSPISGHRSVSWYQQTPGQGLQFLFEYFSETQRNKGNFPGRFSGRQFSNSRSEMNVSTLELGDSALYLCASSYGQPSGANVLTFGAGSRLTVL.

This sequence joins TRBV19 and TRBJ1-3, with TRBD1 matching over 7 bases. The CDR3 runs to 16 residues. In germline, CDR1 is LNHDA, CDR2 SQIVND (reference sequence). Unmatched junction bases numbered 5, after V lost 3 bases and J lost 0 bases. The CDR3 bases are TGTGCCAGTAGTATCCCAACAGGGGCCTCTGGAAACACCATATATTTT. Residues: CASSIPTGASGNTIYF.

DNA of the CDR3: TGTGCCAGCAGCTCGGGGGTAGAGACCCAGTACTTC. Its protein product is CASSSGVETQYF. This chain uses TRBV12-3 or TRBV12-4 with TRBJ2-5, with a tentative D call TRBD2 (6 bases). Deletions cut 6 bases from V and 4 bases from J, with 9 bases between. The CDR3 loop spans 12 amino acids.

The chain recombines TRBV5-1 with TRBJ2-5; TRBD1 might be the D (5 bases). With 3 bases removed from V and 4 bases from J, the gap between germline ends came to 13 bases. The germline V gene has CDR1 SGHRS and CDR2 YFSETQ. The CDR3 totals 14 residues. CDR3 protein: CASSSVWQGETQYF. In DNA form, the CDR3 reads TGCGCCAGCAGCTCCGTTTGGCAGGGAGAGACCCAGTACTTC.

This clone was detected once. V is TRBV19 and J is TRBJ2-1, with TRBD2 matching 9 bases. Looked up from germline, CDR1 is LNHDA and CDR2 is SQIVND (reference sequence). The V and J ends lost 0 bases and 7 bases, in that order; junction bases with no gene match: 7. This CDR3 spans 16 amino acids. The CDR3: CASSIDLSGGLNEQFF. The CDR3 bases are TGTGCCAGTAGTATAGATCTGAGCGGGGGGTTGAATGAGCAGTTCTTC.